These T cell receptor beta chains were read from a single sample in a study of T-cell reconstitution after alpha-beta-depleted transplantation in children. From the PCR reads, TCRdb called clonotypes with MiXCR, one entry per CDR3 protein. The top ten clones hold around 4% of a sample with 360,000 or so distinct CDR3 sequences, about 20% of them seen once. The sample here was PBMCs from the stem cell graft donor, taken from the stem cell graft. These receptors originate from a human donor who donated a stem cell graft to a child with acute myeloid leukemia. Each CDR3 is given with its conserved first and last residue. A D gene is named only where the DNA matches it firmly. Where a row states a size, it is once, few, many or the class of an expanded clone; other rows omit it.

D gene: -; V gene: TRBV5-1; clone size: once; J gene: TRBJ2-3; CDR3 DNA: TGCGCCAGCAGCTCGGGGGAGCTTTCTACAACGCAGTATTTT; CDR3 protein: CASSSGELSTTQYF
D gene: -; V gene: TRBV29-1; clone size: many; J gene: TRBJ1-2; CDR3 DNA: TGCAGCGTAGAAGGGGCCACGGAGGGGTTGACTAACTATGGCTACACCTTC; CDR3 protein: CSVEGATEGLTNYGYTF
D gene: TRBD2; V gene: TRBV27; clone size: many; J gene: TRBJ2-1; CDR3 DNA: TGTGCCAGCAGTTTCCCACGGGGCGGGAGCACCTACAATGAGCAGTTCTTC; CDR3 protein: CASSFPRGGSTYNEQFF
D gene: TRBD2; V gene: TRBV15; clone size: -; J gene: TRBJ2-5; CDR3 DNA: TGTGCCACCAGTATTTCCCTAGCGGGAGAGGAGACCCAGCACTTC; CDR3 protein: CATSISLAGEETQHF
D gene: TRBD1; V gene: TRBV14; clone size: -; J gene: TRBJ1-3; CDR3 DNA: TGTGCCAGCAGCCACCCGACAGGGAAGCGTGTTGGAAACACCATATATTTT; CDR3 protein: CASSHPTGKRVGNTIYF
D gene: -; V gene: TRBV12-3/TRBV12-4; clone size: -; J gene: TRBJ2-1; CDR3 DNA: TGTGCCAGCAACCAACCGGGGGCGGGGATACTCAATGAGCAGTTCTTC; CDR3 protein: CASNQPGAGILNEQFF
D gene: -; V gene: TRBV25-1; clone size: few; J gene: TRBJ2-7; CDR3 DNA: TGTGCCAGCAGTGAAGGCAGGACCACCTACGAGCAGTACTTC; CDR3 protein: CASSEGRTTYEQYF
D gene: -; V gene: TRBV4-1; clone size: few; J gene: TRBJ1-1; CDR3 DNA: TGCGCCAGCAGTCTAAGACCAGGGGTGCTGATCCCTGAAGCTTTCTTT; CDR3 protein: CASSLRPGVLIPEAFF
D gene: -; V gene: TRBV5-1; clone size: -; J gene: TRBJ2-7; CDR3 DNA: TGCGCCAGCACCTTGGCGGGACAGACCTACGAGCAGTACTTC; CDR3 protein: CASTLAGQTYEQYF
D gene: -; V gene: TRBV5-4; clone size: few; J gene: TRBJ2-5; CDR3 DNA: TGTGCCAGCAGCCCCGAGTTGCGGGCGCAAGAGACCCAGTACTTC; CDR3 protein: CASSPELRAQETQYF
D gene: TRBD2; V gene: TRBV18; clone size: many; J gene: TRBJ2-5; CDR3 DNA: TGTGCCAGCAGTCCCCTAGCGGAACAAGAGACCCAGTACTTC; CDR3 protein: CASSPLAEQETQYF
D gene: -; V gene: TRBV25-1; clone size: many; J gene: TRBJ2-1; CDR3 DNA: TGTGCCAGCAGTGAACGGAGGGTAACCTACAATGAGCAGTTCTTC; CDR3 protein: CASSERRVTYNEQFF
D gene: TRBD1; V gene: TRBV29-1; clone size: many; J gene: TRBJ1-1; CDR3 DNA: TGCAGCGCGACAGGGTCGCCTGAAGCTTTCTTT; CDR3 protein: CSATGSPEAFF
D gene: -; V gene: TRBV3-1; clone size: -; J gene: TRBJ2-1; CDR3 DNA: TGTGCCAGCAGCCAAGACAGGGCGAGGCAGTTCTTC; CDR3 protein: CASSQDRARQFF
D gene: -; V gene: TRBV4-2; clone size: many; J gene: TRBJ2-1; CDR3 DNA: TGTGCCAGCAGCCAAGATCCATATAGCAATGAGCAGTTCTTC; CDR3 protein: CASSQDPYSNEQFF
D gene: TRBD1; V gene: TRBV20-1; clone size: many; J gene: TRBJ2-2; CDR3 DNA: TGCAGTGCTAGTGACAGGGGTTACGGGGAGCTGTTTTTT; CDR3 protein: CSASDRGYGELFF
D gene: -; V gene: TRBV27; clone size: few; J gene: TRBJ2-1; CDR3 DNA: TGTGCCAGCAGTTTATCTGCCAACCCGGGGAATGAGCAGTTCTTC; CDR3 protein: CASSLSANPGNEQFF
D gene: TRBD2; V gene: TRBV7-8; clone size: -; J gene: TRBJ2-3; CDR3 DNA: TGTGCCAGCAGCTTAGTAAGCAGGTCTAGCGGACCTCTGGATACGCAGTATTTT; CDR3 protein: CASSLVSRSSGPLDTQYF
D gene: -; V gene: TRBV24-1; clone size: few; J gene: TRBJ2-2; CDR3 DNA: TGTGCCACCAAGGACGAGAACACCGGGGAGCTGTTTTTT; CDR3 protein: CATKDENTGELFF
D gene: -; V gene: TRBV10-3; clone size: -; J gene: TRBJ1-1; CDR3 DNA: TGTGCCATCAGGGCGACAGAAAACACTGAAGCTTTCTTT; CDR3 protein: CAIRATENTEAFF
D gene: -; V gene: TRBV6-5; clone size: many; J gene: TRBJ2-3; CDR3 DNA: TGTGCCAGCAGTACCCTCCGAGGCACAGATACGCAGTATTTT; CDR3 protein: CASSTLRGTDTQYF
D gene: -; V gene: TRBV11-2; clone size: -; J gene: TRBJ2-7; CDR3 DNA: TGTGCCAGCAGCTCGAGGCAGAACTCCTACGAGCAGTACTTC; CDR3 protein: CASSSRQNSYEQYF
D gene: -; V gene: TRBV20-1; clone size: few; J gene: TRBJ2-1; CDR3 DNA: TGCAGTGCTAGTGGGCAGGGCGATGAGCAGTTCTTC; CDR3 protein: CSASGQGDEQFF
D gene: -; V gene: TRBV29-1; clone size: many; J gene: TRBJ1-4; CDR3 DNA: TGCAGCGTTGAAGATTCCCGACGTAATGAAAAACTGTTTTTT; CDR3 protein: CSVEDSRRNEKLFF
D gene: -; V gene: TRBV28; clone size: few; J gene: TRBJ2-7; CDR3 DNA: TGTGCCAGCAGTGCTCAGGGGTCCGAGCAGTACTTC; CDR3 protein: CASSAQGSEQYF
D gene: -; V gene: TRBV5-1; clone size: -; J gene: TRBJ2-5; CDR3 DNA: TGCGCCAGCAGCTCCCTGGCAGGGCACCAAGAGACCCAGTACTTC; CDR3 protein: CASSSLAGHQETQYF
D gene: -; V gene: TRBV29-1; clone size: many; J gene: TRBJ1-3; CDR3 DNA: TGCAGCGTTGAAGGGGACGGACCCTTATATTTT; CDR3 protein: CSVEGDGPLYF
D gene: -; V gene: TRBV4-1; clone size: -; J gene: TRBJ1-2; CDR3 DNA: TGCGCCAGCAGCCAAGATCGAATTAGGAGTGGCTACACCTTC; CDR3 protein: CASSQDRIRSGYTF
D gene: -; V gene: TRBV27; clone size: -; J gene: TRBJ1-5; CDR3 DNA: TGTGCCAGCAGTGGGGGCGGTTTGGGTGGCAATCAGCCCCAGCATTTT; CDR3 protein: CASSGGGLGGNQPQHF
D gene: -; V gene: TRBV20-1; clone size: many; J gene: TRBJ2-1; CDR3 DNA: TGCAGTGCGGACATACCCTCCTACAATGAGCAGTTCTTC; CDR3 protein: CSADIPSYNEQFF
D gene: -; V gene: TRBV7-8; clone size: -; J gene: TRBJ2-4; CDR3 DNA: TGTGCCAGCAGCTCCCGGGGGGCCAAAAACATTCAGTACTTC; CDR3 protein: CASSSRGAKNIQYF
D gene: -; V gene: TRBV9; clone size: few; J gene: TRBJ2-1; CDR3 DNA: TGTGCCAGCAGCGTAGCGGGAGCCCCCTACAATGAGCAGTTCTTC; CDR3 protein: CASSVAGAPYNEQFF
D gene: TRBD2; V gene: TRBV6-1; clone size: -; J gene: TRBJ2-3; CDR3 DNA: TGTGCCAGGGCGGGAGGGCCATTAGATACGCAGTATTTT; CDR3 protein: CARAGGPLDTQYF
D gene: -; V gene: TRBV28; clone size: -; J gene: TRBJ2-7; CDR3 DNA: TGTGCCAGCAGTCCCCAGGGGATCAGGCCTTTCGAGCAGTACTTC; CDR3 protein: CASSPQGIRPFEQYF
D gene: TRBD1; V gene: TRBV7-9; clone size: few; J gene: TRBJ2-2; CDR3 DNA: TGTGCCAGCAGCTTAGCGGGACAGGTCGCCGGGGAGCTGTTTTTT; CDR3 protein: CASSLAGQVAGELFF
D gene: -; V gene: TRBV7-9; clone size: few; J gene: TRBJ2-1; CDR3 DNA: TGTGCCAGCAGCTTCCAACAGCTCGGCTACAATGAGCAGTTCTTC; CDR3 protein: CASSFQQLGYNEQFF
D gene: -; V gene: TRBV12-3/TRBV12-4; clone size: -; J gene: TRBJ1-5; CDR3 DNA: TGTGCCAGCAGTTTCCGGGACGTTAGCAATCAGCCCCAGCATTTT; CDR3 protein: CASSFRDVSNQPQHF
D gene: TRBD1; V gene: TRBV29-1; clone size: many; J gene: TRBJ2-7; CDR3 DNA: TGCAGCGTTGGGCGGACAGGGGAATCCTACGAGCAGTACTTC; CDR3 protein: CSVGRTGESYEQYF
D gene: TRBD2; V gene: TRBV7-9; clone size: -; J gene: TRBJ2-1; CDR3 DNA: TGTGCCAGCAGCTTAGGGAGCGGGAGCGGCAATGAGCAGTTCTTC; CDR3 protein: CASSLGSGSGNEQFF
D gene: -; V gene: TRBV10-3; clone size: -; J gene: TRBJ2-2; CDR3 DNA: TGTGCCATCAGTGGGTGGGACGGCGGGGAGCTGTTTTTT; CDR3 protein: CAISGWDGGELFF
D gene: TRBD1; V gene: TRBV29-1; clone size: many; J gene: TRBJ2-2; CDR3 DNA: TGCAGCGTGAAAGGACAGGGTGCCTCCGGGGAGCTGTTTTTT; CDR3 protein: CSVKGQGASGELFF
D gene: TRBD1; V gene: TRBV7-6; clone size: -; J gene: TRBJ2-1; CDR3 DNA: TGTGCCAGCAGCTTAGCCGGGACAGGGGAGTACAATGAGCAGTTCTTC; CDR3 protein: CASSLAGTGEYNEQFF
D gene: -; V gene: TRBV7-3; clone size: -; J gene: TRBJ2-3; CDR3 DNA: TGTGCCAGCAGCTTAATTATCGGATTCACAGATACGCAGTATTTT; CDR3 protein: CASSLIIGFTDTQYF
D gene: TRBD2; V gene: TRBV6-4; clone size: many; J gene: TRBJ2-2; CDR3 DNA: TGTGCCAGCAGTGACTCTAGCGGGAGCACCGGGGAGCTGTTTTTT; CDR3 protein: CASSDSSGSTGELFF
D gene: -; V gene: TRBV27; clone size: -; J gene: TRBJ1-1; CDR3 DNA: TGTGCCAGCAGTAGGATGGCGATGAACACTGAAGCTTTCTTT; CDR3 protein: CASSRMAMNTEAFF
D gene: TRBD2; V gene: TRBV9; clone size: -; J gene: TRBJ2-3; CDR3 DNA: TGTGCCAGCAGCGTGGAAGCGGGGCCCACAGATACGCAGTATTTT; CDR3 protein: CASSVEAGPTDTQYF
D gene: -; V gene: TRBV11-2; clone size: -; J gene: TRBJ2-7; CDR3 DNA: TGTGCCAGCAGCTTACTGGGGCGCGAGCAGTACTTC; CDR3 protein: CASSLLGREQYF
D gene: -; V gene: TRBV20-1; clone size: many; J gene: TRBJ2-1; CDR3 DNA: TGCAGTGTAAAGACCGGGCATGAGCAGTTCTTC; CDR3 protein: CSVKTGHEQFF
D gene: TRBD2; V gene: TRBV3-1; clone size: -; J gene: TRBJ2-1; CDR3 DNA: TGTGCCAGCAGCCAAGGGACTAGCGGGAGCGAGCAGTTCTTC; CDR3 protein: CASSQGTSGSEQFF
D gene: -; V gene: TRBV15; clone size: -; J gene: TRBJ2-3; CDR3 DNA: TGTGCCACCAGGGCTACTTCAGATACGCAGTATTTT; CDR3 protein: CATRATSDTQYF
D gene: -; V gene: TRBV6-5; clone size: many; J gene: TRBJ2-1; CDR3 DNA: TGTGCCAGCAGTTACGGGCTTCCCACCTACAATGAGCAGTTCTTC; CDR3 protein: CASSYGLPTYNEQFF
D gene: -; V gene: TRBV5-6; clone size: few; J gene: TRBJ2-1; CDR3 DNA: TGTGCCAGCAGCCGAGGGGGGGCGACTAGGGATGAGCAGTTCTTC; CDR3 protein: CASSRGGATRDEQFF
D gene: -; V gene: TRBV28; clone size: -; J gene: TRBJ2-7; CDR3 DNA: TGTGCCAGCAGTCGTCAGGGTACGGGGTACGAGCAGTACTTC; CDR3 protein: CASSRQGTGYEQYF
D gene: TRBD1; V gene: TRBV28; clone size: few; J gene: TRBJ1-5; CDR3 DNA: TGTGCCAGCAGCATCCCGGGGACAGGGGGCAATCAGCCCCAGCATTTT; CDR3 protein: CASSIPGTGGNQPQHF
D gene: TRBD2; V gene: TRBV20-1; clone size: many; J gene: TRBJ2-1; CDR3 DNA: TGCAGTGCTAGGACGGAGACTAGCCCCGTAAGGCAGTTCTTC; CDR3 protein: CSARTETSPVRQFF
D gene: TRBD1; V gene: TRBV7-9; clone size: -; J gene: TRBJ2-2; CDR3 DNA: TGTGCCAGCAGCCTAACCTTACTGACAGGGATGTCCGGGGAGCTGTTTTTT; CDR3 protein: CASSLTLLTGMSGELFF
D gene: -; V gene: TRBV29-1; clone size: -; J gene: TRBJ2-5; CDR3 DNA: TGCAGCGTCCCCCTGACAGGCCAAGAGACCCAGTACTTC; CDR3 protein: CSVPLTGQETQYF
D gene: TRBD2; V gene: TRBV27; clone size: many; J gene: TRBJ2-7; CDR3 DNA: TGTGCCAGCGGACTAGCGGGAGGGTATTACGAGCAGTACTTC; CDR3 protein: CASGLAGGYYEQYF
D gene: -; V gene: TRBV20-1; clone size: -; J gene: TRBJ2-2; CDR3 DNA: TGCAGTGCTACAACTAGAAACACCGGGGAGCTGTTTTTT; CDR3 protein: CSATTRNTGELFF